A single T cell receptor (beta chain) is shown here with its context. Its antigen specificity is not known. No quality values exist for individual bases; no much larger clone is one base distant. The data were taken from a study of T cells in localized non-small cell lung cancer (TCRdb year 2020). About the study as a whole: The study examined T cell repertoires in approximately 240 patients with early-stage NSCLC and compared tumors with uninvolved tumor-adjacent lungs. The cohort comprised around 250 treatment-naïve NSCLC patients with resected, localized lung tumors. Of the NSCLC patients, roughly 130 were male and 85 to 110 were female, and the mean age was roughly 61 years. Results and caveats for the whole study, not just this receptor: Uninvolved tumor-adjacent lung showed the highest T cell clonality, higher than tumor, which suggests more focused antigenic responses in the adjacent lung. Because the study design was exploratory, TCR variables were selected using unadjusted p-values without false-discovery rate correction. Because multi-region sequencing of the tumors was not done, intratumor heterogeneity could not be ruled out. A median of approximately 57 of the top 100 tumor clones were detected in paired uninvolved adjacent lung, and 25 to 35 of these tumor clones were also found among the top 100 clones of the paired uninvolved adjacent lung. Higher T cell density in blood was associated with longer overall survival, whereas higher clonality in adjacent lung was associated with shorter survival.

TCR beta CDR3 regions were sequenced from DNA using the immunoSEQ Assay. The source study handled its data this way. T cell density was computed as TCR beta template counts normalized to usable DNA estimated by amplifying housekeeping genes. Richness was estimated with the preseqR package, extrapolating to 400,000 templates for PBMC samples and 120,000 templates for tissue samples. Clonality was defined by subtracting Pielou's evenness from one. To identify tissue-enriched TCRs, differential abundance testing was run on productive amino-acid clonotypes with a minimum total count of 5 and an alpha of 0.1. The Jaccard Index and the Morisita Overlap Index were used to measure repertoire overlap between compartments. GLIPH grouped TCR beta CDR3s together with public tetramer-defined viral CDR3s, and a viral motif had to include at least three viral sequences and show V-gene enrichment. The table comes from immuneACCESS by way of TCRdb, which keeps in-frame sequences with V and J called. Part of the clones is missing from these tables; in studies checked, under half for an unresolved V gene and the rest for unknown reasons. The V and J calls and clone size come from that table; D and trimming were worked out from the DNA. The sample contains under 100,000 clones, approximately 90% of them found a single time. Around 20% of the sample belongs to the ten largest clones.

At diagnosis, tumor, uninvolved tumor-adjacent lung and peripheral blood were collected and then preserved as a mix of FFPE and fresh-frozen material. For TCR repertoire profiling, blood samples were analyzed as peripheral blood mononuclear cells. The trim is 6 bases for V and 0 bases for J, with a gap of 11 bases between the germline ends. The CDR3 contains 14 residues, cysteine and phenylalanine counted. CDR3 DNA is the only sequence kept; it has 42 bases, read in frame from the first base. The germline V gene (reference sequence) sets CDR1 to LNHNV and CDR2 to YYDKDF. The sequence is built from TRBV15 and TRBJ1-1; TRBD1 is a possible D gene, resting on 6 matching bases. This material consisted of peripheral blood, taken before any cancer treatment. The clonotype was recovered from a woman aged 40-69 years with stage I squamous cell lung carcinoma. CDR3 reads: CATRRDNLNTEAFF. The sequenced DNA: TGTGCCACCAGGAGGGACAACTTGAACACTGAAGCTTTCTTT.